This T cell receptor beta chain came from a study of blood T cell repertoires in COVID-19. This CDR3 is 15 amino acids long. With 7 bases removed from V and 0 bases from J, the gap between germline ends came to 13 bases. Germline CDR1 is MNHEY and CDR2 is SVGAGI. In the source study's methods: From reference gene primer amplification, estimates of nucleated cell counts were derived. Here immunoSEQ multiplex PCR was the method, and the copy in TCRdb shows in-frame clones only, minus some. D and trimming were read from the DNA, whereas the V and J calls and clone size are those reported in that table. The sample lists hundreds of thousands of clones; around 86% were seen once.

V is TRBV6-5 and J is TRBJ2-1; TRBD2 is a possible D gene (6 bases). The origin of this receptor is a young woman with active or convalescent COVID-19. The specimen was peripheral blood. The CDR3 DNA is TGTGCCAGCATAGCGGAGCCGAACTCCTACAATGAGCAGTTCTTC. This sequence encodes CASIAEPNSYNEQFF.